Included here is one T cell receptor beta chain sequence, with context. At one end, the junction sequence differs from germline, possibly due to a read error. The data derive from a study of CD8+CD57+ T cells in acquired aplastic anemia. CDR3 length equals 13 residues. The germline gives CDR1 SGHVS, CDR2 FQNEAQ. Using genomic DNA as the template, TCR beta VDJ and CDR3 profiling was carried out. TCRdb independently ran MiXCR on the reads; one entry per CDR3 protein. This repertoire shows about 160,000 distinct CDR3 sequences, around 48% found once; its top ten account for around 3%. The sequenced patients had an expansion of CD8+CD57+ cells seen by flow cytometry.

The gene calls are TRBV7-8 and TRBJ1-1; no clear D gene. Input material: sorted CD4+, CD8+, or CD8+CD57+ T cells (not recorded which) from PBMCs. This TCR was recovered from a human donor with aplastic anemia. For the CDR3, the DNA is TGTGCCAGCAGCTTAAAGGCAAACACCGAAGCTTTCTTT. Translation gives CASSLKANTEAFF.